These T cell receptor beta chains were read from a single sample in a study of blood T cell repertoires in COVID-19. Some clones are missing from TCRdb's copy, which holds only in-frame ones; the method was immunoSEQ multiplex PCR. The table records some 73,000 clones, around nine tenths of them present only once. Sequencing was carried out using peripheral blood. These receptors were collected from a human donor in a cohort sampled during active COVID-19. CDR3s include the opening cysteine and the closing phenylalanine or tryptophan. The D gene is left open where the match is weak. Part of the rows lack a size; the others show once, few, many or a class for expanded clones.

j_gene: TRBJ1-6
abundance: NA
d_gene: NA
v_gene: TRBV2
CDR3aa: CASSVNSGARNNSPLHF

j_gene: TRBJ2-7
abundance: NA
d_gene: TRBD2
v_gene: TRBV6-1
CDR3aa: CASSEALPRGVHSYEQYF

j_gene: TRBJ1-2
abundance: few
d_gene: NA
v_gene: TRBV28
CDR3aa: CASRNDGGANYGYTF

j_gene: TRBJ2-5
abundance: NA
d_gene: NA
v_gene: TRBV6-6
CDR3aa: CASSQGGGETQYF

j_gene: TRBJ1-2
abundance: NA
d_gene: TRBD1
v_gene: TRBV18
CDR3aa: CASSPQGARYGYTF

j_gene: TRBJ2-1
abundance: NA
d_gene: TRBD2
v_gene: TRBV6-2/TRBV6-3
CDR3aa: CASSYQGLAASSYNEQFF

j_gene: TRBJ2-5
abundance: NA
d_gene: TRBD2
v_gene: TRBV5-1
CDR3aa: CASSLGGGGQETQYF

j_gene: TRBJ1-1
abundance: NA
d_gene: NA
v_gene: TRBV5-1
CDR3aa: CASSLESPGITEAFF

j_gene: TRBJ1-5
abundance: once
d_gene: NA
v_gene: TRBV3-1/TRBV3-2
CDR3aa: CASSQAVSGRWPQHF

j_gene: TRBJ1-2
abundance: NA
d_gene: TRBD1
v_gene: TRBV7-9
CDR3aa: CASSLAQGLPYGYTF

j_gene: TRBJ2-2
abundance: NA
d_gene: NA
v_gene: TRBV7-6
CDR3aa: CASSLGAGPNTGELFF

j_gene: TRBJ1-3
abundance: few
d_gene: NA
v_gene: TRBV6-2/TRBV6-3
CDR3aa: CASSYPQGGLNTIYF

j_gene: TRBJ2-1
abundance: NA
d_gene: TRBD1
v_gene: TRBV19
CDR3aa: CASGQGGYNEQFF

j_gene: TRBJ1-4
abundance: NA
d_gene: TRBD1
v_gene: TRBV5-1
CDR3aa: CASSLGAGTANEKLFF

j_gene: TRBJ1-6
abundance: NA
d_gene: NA
v_gene: TRBV28
CDR3aa: CASSPGGGSYNSPLHF

j_gene: TRBJ2-1
abundance: NA
d_gene: NA
v_gene: TRBV5-1
CDR3aa: CASSPDRTNSYNEQFF

j_gene: TRBJ1-1
abundance: NA
d_gene: NA
v_gene: TRBV28
CDR3aa: CASSLSLSTEAFF

j_gene: TRBJ2-6
abundance: NA
d_gene: NA
v_gene: TRBV5-6
CDR3aa: CASSRRDGANVLTF

j_gene: TRBJ1-5
abundance: few
d_gene: NA
v_gene: TRBV7-8
CDR3aa: CASSLGTDQPQHF

j_gene: TRBJ1-2
abundance: NA
d_gene: NA
v_gene: TRBV28
CDR3aa: CASSIRQMDYGYTF

j_gene: TRBJ2-2
abundance: NA
d_gene: TRBD2
v_gene: TRBV18
CDR3aa: CASRNPGTSAGELFF

j_gene: TRBJ1-4
abundance: NA
d_gene: NA
v_gene: TRBV18
CDR3aa: CASYISLGEKLFF

j_gene: TRBJ1-1
abundance: NA
d_gene: NA
v_gene: TRBV5-4
CDR3aa: CASSLAGAYTEAFF

j_gene: TRBJ2-7
abundance: once
d_gene: NA
v_gene: TRBV12-3/TRBV12-4
CDR3aa: CAFSDSYEQYF

j_gene: TRBJ2-3
abundance: NA
d_gene: TRBD2
v_gene: TRBV6-6
CDR3aa: CASHRLAGTSDTQYF

j_gene: TRBJ2-1
abundance: NA
d_gene: NA
v_gene: TRBV13
CDR3aa: CASSLTEYNEQFF

j_gene: TRBJ2-3
abundance: NA
d_gene: TRBD1
v_gene: TRBV5-6
CDR3aa: CASRRDRFSTDTQYF

j_gene: TRBJ1-5
abundance: NA
d_gene: NA
v_gene: TRBV6-5
CDR3aa: CASSPSGSQPQHF

j_gene: TRBJ2-5
abundance: NA
d_gene: NA
v_gene: TRBV9
CDR3aa: CASSASDF

j_gene: TRBJ2-1
abundance: NA
d_gene: NA
v_gene: TRBV7-2
CDR3aa: CASNIEPDNEQFF

j_gene: TRBJ1-2
abundance: NA
d_gene: NA
v_gene: TRBV12-3/TRBV12-4
CDR3aa: CASSLGGTYGYTF

j_gene: TRBJ2-1
abundance: NA
d_gene: TRBD2
v_gene: TRBV19
CDR3aa: CASSTGGGVNEQFF

j_gene: TRBJ1-3
abundance: NA
d_gene: NA
v_gene: TRBV28
CDR3aa: CASSAGQPDSGNTIYF

j_gene: TRBJ1-1
abundance: NA
d_gene: NA
v_gene: TRBV9
CDR3aa: CASSVGVKSDTEAFF

j_gene: TRBJ1-5
abundance: NA
d_gene: TRBD1
v_gene: TRBV7-6
CDR3aa: CASSPRQGDQPQHF

j_gene: TRBJ1-1
abundance: NA
d_gene: NA
v_gene: TRBV3-1/TRBV3-2
CDR3aa: CASSQVDKNTEAFF

j_gene: TRBJ2-5
abundance: NA
d_gene: TRBD2
v_gene: TRBV9
CDR3aa: CASSVTSGGLQETQYF

j_gene: TRBJ1-1
abundance: NA
d_gene: TRBD1
v_gene: TRBV19
CDR3aa: CASRGDRGGSEAFF

j_gene: TRBJ1-6
abundance: few
d_gene: NA
v_gene: TRBV9
CDR3aa: CASSLYSQNSPLHF

j_gene: TRBJ2-7
abundance: NA
d_gene: TRBD2
v_gene: TRBV25-1
CDR3aa: CASSKGTSMDEQYF

j_gene: TRBJ2-6
abundance: many
d_gene: NA
v_gene: TRBV9
CDR3aa: CASIGQSVPSGANVLTF